A single sample is the source of the 23 T cell receptor beta chains below, sequenced in a study of shared clonotypes between healthy human individuals (dated by TCRdb to 2020 to 2022). CD8 naive samples were obtained by positive selection for CCR7 among CD45RO-negative cells, yielding a CD45RA+CCR7+ population from which TemRA cells were excluded. Receptor amplification or capture employed the immunoSEQ multiplex PCR assay. The table comes from immuneACCESS by way of TCRdb, which keeps in-frame sequences with V and J called. Part of the clones is missing from these tables; in studies checked, under half for an unresolved V gene and the rest for unknown reasons. Counted in this sample were around 560,000 clones; roughly 95% of them appeared once. In total, the top ten clones hold over 0.1% of the sample. Material for sequencing was naive CD8+ T cells sorted from blood. The cell subset or site label for this specimen denotes: CD45RA+CCR7+. The receptors were sampled from a young woman in good health.

In regard to this clone: Other DNA sequences of this sample code for an identical CDR3. V gene TRBV29-1 combines with J gene TRBJ1-1; no clear D gene. Germline-derived CDR1 and CDR2 are SQVTM and ANQGSEA. The CDR3 is 11 residues long. V was pared by 4 bases and J by 1 base, with 4 bases between. CDR3 sequence reads: CSVVGNTEAFF. Here the CDR3 DNA reads TGCAGCGTTGTTGGGAACACTGAAGCTTTCTTT.

The CDR3 DNA follows: TGTGCCAGCTACGAAAGGGACAAGAGCTCCTACGAGCAGTACTTC. It translates to CASYERDKSSYEQYF. The chain combines TRBV6-5 with TRBJ2-7, with a possible D match to TRBD1 (6 bases). Looked up from germline, CDR1 is MNHEY and CDR2 is SVGAGI. CDR3 size: 15 residues. Deletions cut 8 bases from V and 0 bases from J, with 17 bases between.

This sequence joins TRBV2 and TRBJ2-1; perhaps TRBD2 as D (5 bases). Trimming stripped 4 bases from V and 0 bases from J, with 7 bases between. The CDR3 totals 14 residues. CDR1 and CDR2 (germline): SNHLY, FYNNEI. CDR3 loop: CASSASSSYNEQFF. Written as DNA, the CDR3 is TGTGCCAGCAGTGCTAGCAGCTCCTACAATGAGCAGTTCTTC.

V usage is TRBV4-1 and J usage is TRBJ2-2, with 10 bases aligning to TRBD1. This CDR3 is 15 amino acids long. CDR1 MGHRA and CDR2 YSYEKL come from the germline V gene. With 5 bases clipped from V and 7 bases from J, the junction kept 7 bases outside the gene matches. Written as DNA, the CDR3 is TGCGCCAGCAGCTTCGGGACAGGGGTTTTCGGGGAGCTGTTTTTT. Translation: CASSFGTGVFGELFF.

In this sample, this clone turned up once. The gene calls are TRBV29-1 and TRBJ2-5; the D gene could be TRBD1 or TRBD2 (5 bases each). V was shortened by 4 bases and J by 11 bases, with 20 bases between the two germline ends. CDR1 and CDR2 (germline): SQVTM, ANQGSEA. The CDR3 has 13 residues. The CDR3 is CSVVRDGSLEQYF. CDR3 nucleotide sequence: TGCAGCGTTGTACGGGACGGCTCTTTGGAGCAGTACTTC.

This rearrangement joins TRBV28 to TRBJ2-7; D is unresolved. Trimming removed 5 bases from V and 3 bases from J, with 5 bases in between. Germline values: CDR1 MDHEN, CDR2 SYDVKM. This CDR3 contains 11 residues. This chain's CDR3 is CASSVNYEQYF. The CDR3 DNA reads as TGTGCCAGCAGTGTGAACTACGAGCAGTACTTC.

This chain joins TRBV27 and TRBJ1-2; maybe TRBD1 (5 bases). V lost 4 bases and J 4 bases, leaving 19 bases between the germline ends. This CDR3 is 16 amino acids long. CDR1 is MNHEY, CDR2 SMNVEV, per germline (reference sequence). The CDR3 here is CASSYSQGERVYGYTF. The DNA for the CDR3 is TGTGCCAGCAGTTACTCCCAGGGTGAGCGCGTCTATGGCTACACCTTC.

This chain links TRBV5-1 with TRBJ2-6; D may be TRBD1 (5 bases). Trimming left V 4 bases short and J 1 base short, with 21 bases between. Germline V gives CDR1 SGHRS, CDR2 YFSETQ. This CDR3 is 19 amino acids long. The DNA for the CDR3 is TGCGCCAGCAGCCCCGTTGGTTGGGGCATAGGATCTGGGGCCAACGTCCTGACTTTC. It is translated as CASSPVGWGIGSGANVLTF.

The J gene is TRBJ2-7, the V gene TRBV14; 11 bases are a match to TRBD2. This CDR3 comprises 16 residues. The V gene's germline CDR1 is SGHDN and CDR2 FVKESK. Losses at the gene ends were 4 bases for V and 6 bases for J; bases not matched to a gene: 11. CDR3 nucleotides: TGTGCCAGCAGCCTCCAGATAGCGGGAGGGTTCCCCGAGCAGTACTTC. Translating gives CASSLQIAGGFPEQYF.

CDR3: CSVEGLGEQYF. CDR3 bases: TGCAGCGTTGAGGGGCTGGGGGAGCAGTACTTC. The gene calls are TRBV29-1 and TRBJ2-7, with D tentatively TRBD1 (5 bases). V was clipped by 3 bases and J by 7 bases, with 10 bases between them. The CDR3 is made up of 11 amino acids. The V gene's germline CDR1 is SQVTM and CDR2 ANQGSEA.

The gene calls are TRBV5-6 and TRBJ2-5; 14 positions match TRBD2. After removal of 5 bases from V and 4 bases from J, the junction contained 4 bases not matched to a gene. From germline, CDR1 is SGHDT and CDR2 YYEEEE. The CDR3 is made up of 15 amino acids. CDR3: CASRLGLAGGETQYF. In nucleotides, the CDR3 is TGTGCCAGCAGACTCGGACTAGCGGGAGGAGAGACCCAGTACTTC. Complete variable domain (other parts from reference TRBV5-6 and TRBJ2-5): DAGVTQSPTHLIKTRGQQVTLRCSPKSGHDTVSWYQQALGQGPQFIFQYYEEEERQRGNFPDRFSGHQFPNYSSELNVNALLLGDSALYLCASRLGLAGGETQYFGPGTRLLVL.

Only a few counts were recorded for this clone. The same CDR3 arises from other DNA sequences in this sample as well. The chain combines TRBV19 with TRBJ1-5; the D gene is possibly TRBD1 (6 bases). This CDR3 spans 14 amino acids. V was cut by 3 bases and J by 5 bases, with 11 bases left in between. Per germline, CDR1 LNHDA and CDR2 SQIVND (reference sequence). The CDR3 loop is CASSIGGGYQPQHF. As DNA, the CDR3 is TGTGCCAGTAGTATCGGGGGGGGCTATCAGCCCCAGCATTTT.

The chain couples TRBV11-2 to TRBJ2-7; possibly TRBD1 or TRBD2 for D (5 bases each). V was clipped by 8 bases and J by 2 bases, with 13 bases between them. Germline CDR1 is SGHAT and CDR2 is FQNNGV. The CDR3 sequence is 13 residues long. The CDR3 region is CASCPGPPYEQYF. For the CDR3, the DNA is TGTGCCAGCTGCCCGGGACCCCCCTACGAGCAGTACTTC. The full variable domain, with the rest looked up from reference TRBV11-2 and TRBJ2-7, is EAGVAQSPRYKIIEKRQSVAFWCNPISGHATLYWYQQILGQGPKLLIQFQNNGVVDDSQLPKDRFSAERLKGVDSTLKIQPAKLEDSAVYLCASCPGPPYEQYFGPGTRLTVT.

This chain connects TRBV2 to TRBJ2-3; TRBD1 agrees at 9 bases. The germline V gene has CDR1 SNHLY and CDR2 FYNNEI. Germline trimming cut 2 bases from V and 3 bases from J; bases unmatched to any gene: 9. The CDR3 covers 17 residues. CDR3 nucleotides: TGTGCCAGCAGTGAAACACCCGGGACAGGGACGACAGATACGCAGTATTTT. Encoded protein: CASSETPGTGTTDTQYF.

This chain links TRBV27 with TRBJ2-5, with 10 bases identical to TRBD2. The CDR3 contains 14 residues. With 7 bases clipped from V and 2 bases from J, the junction kept 4 bases outside the gene matches. Germline CDR1 and CDR2: MNHEY and SMNVEV (reference sequence). This chain's CDR3 is CASKASGGQETQYF. DNA for the CDR3: TGTGCCAGCAAGGCTAGCGGGGGACAAGAGACCCAGTACTTC.

This chain connects TRBV4-1 to TRBJ2-7, with 7 bases fitting TRBD1. The V segment lost 3 bases and the J segment 6 bases; nucleotides outside the gene matches: 2. The CDR3 totals 12 residues. In germline, CDR1 is MGHRA, CDR2 YSYEKL. This chain's CDR3 is CASSQNRGEQYF. CDR3 sequence (DNA): TGCGCCAGCAGCCAGAACAGGGGCGAGCAGTACTTC.

This clone was picked up one time. The J gene is TRBJ2-7, the V gene TRBV6-5; D unclear. The V end lost 0 bases, the J end lost 0 bases, and 9 bases lay between the germline ends. This CDR3 region has 15 residues. The germline V gene has CDR1 MNHEY and CDR2 SVGAGI. CDR3 sequence (DNA): TGTGCCAGCAGTTACTCTGAACCTCCCTCCTACGAGCAGTACTTC. Its translation is CASSYSEPPSYEQYF.

Concerning this clone itself: Other DNA sequences of this sample code for an identical CDR3. This chain connects TRBV2 to TRBJ2-3; TRBD2 matches at 9 bases. CDR3 length: 15 residues. From germline, CDR1 is SNHLY and CDR2 FYNNEI. After removal of 6 bases from V and 3 bases from J, the junction contained 7 bases not matched to a gene. CDR3 bases: TGTGCCAGCAGATTAGCGGGAGAGGGGACAGATACGCAGTATTTT. Protein sequence: CASRLAGEGTDTQYF.

The chain recombines TRBV9 with TRBJ2-7; TRBD1 might be the D (6 bases). CDR1 SGDLS and CDR2 YYNGEE come from the germline V gene. This CDR3 contains 14 residues. Trimming pared 3 bases from V and 6 bases from J, leaving 16 bases between. CDR3 coding DNA: TGTGCCAGCAGCGAAGGGGACACCCTACCCGAGCAGTACTTC. It encodes CASSEGDTLPEQYF.

The chain combines TRBV5-1 with TRBJ2-2; 12 bases align to TRBD2. Trimming removed 3 bases from V and 2 bases from J; junction bases left unmatched: 8. This CDR3 region has 18 residues. Germline CDR1 reads SGHRS; CDR2 reads YFSETQ. DNA of the CDR3: TGCGCCAGCAGCTCCCCGACTAGCGGGAGTACTAACACCGGGGAGCTGTTTTTT. As protein: CASSSPTSGSTNTGELFF.

The V call is TRBV29-1, the J call TRBJ1-1; TRBD1 matches 7 bases. Germline V gives CDR1 SQVTM, CDR2 ANQGSEA. V shed 6 bases, J shed 7 bases, and the junction held 11 bases outside the gene matches. The CDR3 contains 13 residues. The CDR3 DNA reads as TGCAGCGTGGAGGGGGCGAGGTTGAGTGAAGCTTTCTTT. Protein product: CSVEGARLSEAFF.

The CDR3 sequence: CASSDLDRYLQPQHF. In DNA form, the CDR3 reads TGTGCCAGCAGTGATCTTGACAGGTATCTCCAGCCCCAGCATTTT. The chain has TRBV27 and TRBJ1-5; a weak D match, TRBD1 (6 bases). V was pared by 5 bases and J by 7 bases, with 18 bases between. This CDR3 contains 15 residues. Germline V gene sequence: CDR1 MNHEY, CDR2 SMNVEV (reference sequence).

V is TRBV5-4 and J is TRBJ2-7, with TRBD1 matching 9 bases. The CDR3 is 15 residues long. CDR1 and CDR2 (germline): SGHNT, YYREEE (reference sequence). After removal of 2 bases from V and 2 bases from J, the junction contained 5 bases not matched to a gene. The CDR3 sequence is CASSLSGTGPYEQYF. The CDR3 nucleotides read TGTGCCAGCAGCTTATCCGGGACAGGGCCCTACGAGCAGTACTTC.